One and the same sample provided the 31 T cell receptor beta chains below, sequenced in a study of blood T cells in healthy people across ages. Combining a sample-barcoded 5' primer with a J-beta primer mix, a second PCR ran for 7 to 11 cycles. TCRdb reanalysed the 5' RACE reads using MiXCR and keeps one entry per CDR3 protein. Of about 670,000 distinct CDR3 sequences listed, approximately 52% are singletons. Sequencing was done on a sample of blood. The receptors originated from a woman at least 80 years old in good health.

This clonotype was recorded once. The gene calls are TRBV7-3 and TRBJ2-2; 7 bases line up with TRBD1. The CDR3 is 15 residues long. In germline, CDR1 is SGHTA, CDR2 FQGTGA. The junction had 9 bases not matched to a gene; V was cut back by 4 bases and J by 7 bases. The CDR3 sequence is CASSSGRGPSGELFF. CDR3 in DNA: TGTGCCAGCAGCTCCGGTAGGGGGCCCAGCGGGGAGCTGTTTTTT.

The rearrangement joins TRBV13 to TRBJ2-2, with D uncertain. Looked up from germline, CDR1 is PRHDT and CDR2 is FYEKMQ (reference sequence). V gave up 4 bases and J gave up 6 bases, with 9 bases separating them. The CDR3 spans 13 residues. Here the CDR3 DNA reads TGTGCCAGCAGCTCCCATGGCCCCGGGGAGCTGTTTTTT. Translating it yields CASSSHGPGELFF.

This clonotype was seen many times. An end of the junction differs from the germline gene, which may be a read error. The genes are TRBV7-3 and TRBJ2-7; 10 positions match TRBD1. There are 13 residues in the CDR3. Germline V CDR1 and CDR2: SGHTA, FQGTGA. CDR3 sequence reads: CASSRTGGYEQYF. CDR3 bases: TGCGCCAGCAGTAGGACAGGGGGCTACGAGCAGTACTTC.

This clonotype was detected once. V usage is TRBV6-5 and J usage is TRBJ2-1; D tentatively fits TRBD1 or TRBD2 (7 bases each). CDR1 and CDR2 (germline): MNHEY, SVGAGI. V dropped 2 bases and J dropped 9 bases, with 14 bases sitting between them. The CDR3 has 14 residues. DNA of the CDR3: TGTGCCAGCAGTTACAACAGGGGAGGGACTGAGCAGTTCTTC. Translated: CASSYNRGGTEQFF.

This clonotype showed up many times. The chain is built from TRBV15 and TRBJ2-7; D ambiguous. The V end was cut by 4 bases, the J end by 0 bases, with 13 bases between. The CDR3 is 15 amino acids. Germline values: CDR1 LNHNV, CDR2 YYDKDF (reference sequence). CDR3 sequence reads: CATSTYTDLSYEQYF. CDR3 nucleotide sequence: TGTGCCACCAGCACCTATACTGACCTCTCCTACGAGCAGTACTTC.

Concerning this clonotype: A single base separates this from a much larger clone, so it may be a read error. The chain employs TRBV5-1 and TRBJ2-7; 7 nucleotides line up with TRBD1. CDR3 size: 15 residues. Germline CDR1 and CDR2: SGHRS and YFSETQ. CDR3 bases: TGCGCCGGCAGCCTCGCTGTAGGACAGGCCTACGAGCAGTACTTC. It encodes CAGSLAVGQAYEQYF. The variable domain in full, completed from reference TRBV5-1 and TRBJ2-7, reads KAGVTQTPRYLIKTRGQQVTLSCSPISGHRSVSWYQQTPGQGLQFLFEYFSETQRNKGNFPGRFSGRQFSNSRSEMNVSTLELGDSALYLCAGSLAVGQAYEQYFGPGTRLTVT.

The chain joins TRBV6-5 to TRBJ1-6, with D uncertain. The CDR3 covers 13 residues. CDR1 and CDR2 (germline): MNHEY, SVGAGI. The V gene lost 8 bases and the J gene lost 4 bases, with 9 bases spanning the gap. The CDR3 DNA follows: TGTGCCAGCGTAGGCGCGTATAATTCACCCCTCCACTTT. It codes for CASVGAYNSPLHF.

This clonotype has only a few counts. In nucleotides, the CDR3 is TGTGCCAGCAGAATACAGATAGAAGGGGGTGAGCAGTTCTTC. Its protein product is CASRIQIEGGEQFF. This sequence joins TRBV28 and TRBJ2-1; TRBD1 is a possible D gene (6 bases). Per the germline V gene, CDR1 is MDHEN and CDR2 is SYDVKM. The germline V and J ends were trimmed by 6 bases and 9 bases, with 18 bases remaining between them. The CDR3 has 14 amino acids.

This clonotype was recorded a few times. The V gene is TRBV29-1, the J gene TRBJ2-7; either TRBD1 or TRBD2 may fit D (5 bases each). The CDR3 length is 14 residues. The germline gives CDR1 SQVTM, CDR2 ANQGSEA. V gave up 5 bases and J gave up 2 bases, with 16 bases separating them. The CDR3 sequence is CSVYLGTRAYEQYF. Here the CDR3 DNA reads TGCAGCGTTTATCTCGGGACGAGGGCCTACGAGCAGTACTTC.

The sample holds a few counts of this clonotype. The gene calls are TRBV9 and TRBJ2-1, with 7 bases fitting TRBD2. The CDR3 has 12 amino acids. The germline gives CDR1 SGDLS, CDR2 YYNGEE. J lost 8 bases, V lost 6 bases, and 5 bases had no gene match. In nucleotides, the CDR3 is TGTGCCAGCACTAGCGGAATGCATGAGCAGTTCTTC. It codes for CASTSGMHEQFF.

Concerning this clonotype: It may be a read error: a sequence one base away is much more abundant. This chain links TRBV5-1 with TRBJ1-2, with D perhaps TRBD1 (5 bases). The CDR3 is made up of 13 amino acids. Trimming pared 4 bases from V and 6 bases from J, leaving 13 bases between. The germline gives CDR1 SGHRS, CDR2 YFSETQ. In DNA, the CDR3 is TGCGCCAGCAGCCCAAAAGGGGACGATGGCTACACCTTC. Amino acids: CASSPKGDDGYTF. Combining the CDR3 with reference TRBV5-1 and TRBJ1-2 gives the whole variable domain KAGVTQTPRYLIKTRGQQVTLSCSPISGHRSVSWYQQTPGQGLQFLFEYFSETQRNKGNFPGRFSGRQFSNSRSEMNVSTLELGDSALYLCASSPKGDDGYTFGSGTRLTVV.

Notes on this clonotype: This may stem from a read error, because a much larger clone lies one nucleotide away. V and J are TRBV27 and TRBJ2-7; TRBD2 matches at 9 bases. Looked up from germline, CDR1 is MNHEY and CDR2 is SMNVEV (reference sequence). The ends lost 5 bases at V and 5 bases at J; junction bases unmatched: 7. The CDR3 has 14 residues. CDR3 sequence reads: CASSVSGSINEQYF. The DNA of the CDR3 is TGTGCCAGCAGTGTTAGCGGGAGTATCAACGAGCAGTACTTC.

This chain connects TRBV20-1 to TRBJ2-7; 7 positions agree with TRBD2. J was trimmed by 0 bases and V by 0 bases; bases with no gene match: 14. The CDR3 sequence is 18 residues long. Germline CDR1 reads DFQATT; CDR2 reads SNEGSKA (reference sequence). The CDR3 bases are TGCAGTGCTAGAGACCACCCCTCTGTCCTAGCGGCCTCCTACGAGCAGTACTTC. Protein product: CSARDHPSVLAASYEQYF.

The J gene is TRBJ2-5, the V gene TRBV5-1; D gene ambiguous. This CDR3 is 13 amino acids long. Germline CDR1 and CDR2: SGHRS and YFSETQ. V shed 4 bases and J shed 1 base, with 8 bases lying between them. CDR3 sequence: CASSVRFQETQYF. The CDR3 bases are TGCGCCAGCAGCGTGAGGTTCCAAGAGACCCAGTACTTC.

This clonotype showed up just a few times. The chain has TRBV2 and TRBJ2-1, with TRBD1 as a possible D gene (5 bases). This CDR3 has 12 amino acids. Germline V gene data show CDR1 as SNHLY and CDR2 as FYNNEI. V was cut by 8 bases and J by 12 bases, with 17 bases left in between. DNA of the CDR3: TGTGCCAGCTCGACCCACAGTAGGGGGCAGTTCTTC. As protein: CASSTHSRGQFF. Drawing the rest from reference TRBV2 and TRBJ2-1, the complete variable domain is EPEVTQTPSHQVTQMGQEVILRCVPISNHLYFYWYRQILGQKVEFLVSFYNNEISEKSEIFDDQFSVERPDGSNFTLKIRSTKLEDSAMYFCASSTHSRGQFFGPGTRLTVL.

This chain links TRBV3-1 with TRBJ1-4; TRBD1 agrees at 8 bases. This CDR3 has 15 amino acids. Germline CDR1 is LGHDT and CDR2 is YNNKEL (reference sequence). Germline trimming cut 1 base from V and 8 bases from J; bases unmatched to any gene: 6. CDR3 region: CASSQGTGLREKLFF. DNA for the CDR3: TGTGCCAGCAGCCAAGGGACAGGGTTGCGAGAAAAACTGTTTTTT.

This clonotype was recorded once. The V and J genes are TRBV4-1 and TRBJ1-2; the D is unclear. The germline gives CDR1 MGHRA, CDR2 YSYEKL. The CDR3 has 13 residues. Deletions cut 3 bases from V and 1 base from J, with 6 bases between. CDR3 region: CASSHSVNYGYTF. CDR3 bases: TGCGCCAGCAGCCATTCAGTTAACTATGGCTACACCTTC.

In its sample, this clonotype was seen many times. V and J are TRBV7-2 and TRBJ2-7, with TRBD2 matching 8 bases. J lost 6 bases, V lost 5 bases, and 15 bases had no gene match. This CDR3 spans 16 amino acids. The germline CDR1 and CDR2 sequences are SGHTA and FQGNSA. The CDR3 sequence: CASSRFSGTRLGEQYF. Written as DNA, the CDR3 is TGTGCCAGCAGCCGCTTCTCCGGGACTAGACTAGGCGAGCAGTACTTC. Full variable domain (missing parts from reference TRBV7-2 and TRBJ2-7): GAGVSQSPSNKVTEKGKDVELRCDPISGHTALYWYRQSLGQGLEFLIYFQGNSAPDKSGLPSDRFSAERTGGSVSTLTIQRTQQEDSAVYLCASSRFSGTRLGEQYFGPGTRLTVT.

About this clonotype itself: With a much larger clone just one base away, this may be a read error. The V gene is TRBV11-2, the J gene TRBJ2-1; TRBD2 agrees at 9 bases. CDR1 is SGHAT and CDR2 is FQNNGV in the germline V gene. The CDR3 length is 15 residues. The CDR3 DNA reads as TGTGACAGCAGAACCGGGACTAGCAGAAGCAATGAGCAGTTCTTC. It codes for CDSRTGTSRSNEQFF.

The rearrangement links TRBV2 to TRBJ2-3; D is unresolved. The CDR3 consists of 13 residues. V was cut by 1 base and J by 5 bases, with 7 bases left in between. Germline CDR1 SNHLY, CDR2 FYNNEI. The CDR3 coding sequence is TGTGCCAGCAGTGAAGAGACTGGAGATACGCAGTATTTT. The encoded protein is CASSEETGDTQYF.

The chain couples TRBV5-1 to TRBJ1-1; D call uncertain. The CDR3 is 15 residues long. The germline V gene has CDR1 SGHRS and CDR2 YFSETQ. V dropped 0 bases and J dropped 0 bases, with 9 bases sitting between them. CDR3 nucleotides: TGCGCCAGCAGCTTGGGTTCAGGCGTGAACACTGAAGCTTTCTTT. Protein sequence: CASSLGSGVNTEAFF. The full variable domain, completed using reference TRBV5-1 and TRBJ1-1, is KAGVTQTPRYLIKTRGQQVTLSCSPISGHRSVSWYQQTPGQGLQFLFEYFSETQRNKGNFPGRFSGRQFSNSRSEMNVSTLELGDSALYLCASSLGSGVNTEAFFGQGTRLTVV.

This chain joins TRBV20-1 and TRBJ1-1; 7 nucleotides align to TRBD1. Germline V lookup: CDR1 DFQATT, CDR2 SNEGSKA (reference sequence). The trim removed 1 base at V and 1 base at J, leaving 15 bases unmatched. The CDR3 length is 18 residues. The CDR3 bases are TGCAGTGCTAGAGTAACAGGGGTTCCGACAGTTGCGAACACTGAAGCTTTCTTT. Residues: CSARVTGVPTVANTEAFF.

The rearrangement joins TRBV3-1 to TRBJ2-6, with 8 bases aligning to TRBD1. J was trimmed by 1 base and V by 1 base; bases with no gene match: 6. Germline assignment: CDR1 LGHDT and CDR2 YNNKEL (reference sequence). The CDR3 sequence is 18 residues long. CDR3 sequence: CASSQGHNRGSGANVLTF. CDR3 bases: TGTGCCAGCAGCCAAGGGCATAACAGGGGGTCTGGGGCCAACGTCCTGACTTTC.

The chain recombines TRBV27 with TRBJ2-3; D uncertain. Germline loops: CDR1 MNHEY, CDR2 SMNVEV (reference sequence). This CDR3 is built from 15 residues. Trimming removed 0 bases at V and 5 bases at J, with 12 bases between. The DNA for the CDR3 is TGTGCCAGCAGTTTATCTAAGCTAGGCAAAGATACGCAGTATTTT. It is translated as CASSLSKLGKDTQYF.

The chain carries TRBV12-3 or TRBV12-4 and TRBJ1-1; 7 positions agree with TRBD1. V lost 5 bases to trimming and J lost 2 bases; unmatched junction nucleotides: 5. The CDR3 spans 14 residues. In nucleotides, the CDR3 is TGTGCCAGCAGTACCGGGACAGCCAACACTGAAGCTTTCTTT. This encodes CASSTGTANTEAFF.

As for this clonotype: With a much larger clone just one base away, this may be a read error. The gene calls are TRBV9 and TRBJ2-3; unclear D gene. Trimming pared 4 bases from V and 0 bases from J, leaving 12 bases between. CDR3 size: 15 residues. Germline CDR1 is SGDLS and CDR2 is YYNGEE. This CDR3 is CASSSRAVSTDTQYF. The CDR3 coding sequence is TGTGCCAGCAGCTCAAGGGCGGTTAGCACAGATACGCAGTATTTT.

This chain joins TRBV7-9 and TRBJ2-3; the match to TRBD1 covers 7 bases. This CDR3 has 17 amino acids. Germline values: CDR1 SEHNR, CDR2 FQNEAQ (reference sequence). Unmatched junction bases numbered 13, after V lost 5 bases and J lost 2 bases. CDR3 protein: CASSTYPQGVYTDTQYF. The CDR3 nucleotides read TGTGCCAGCAGCACCTACCCGCAGGGGGTGTACACAGATACGCAGTATTTT.

The sample holds a few counts of this clonotype. A much bigger clone sits one base away, suggesting this may be a read error. This chain joins TRBV5-1 and TRBJ2-7; D tentatively fits TRBD1 or TRBD2 (6 bases each). TRBJ2-5 matches the DNA end more closely, so the J call is doubtful. The CDR3 length is 15 residues. Germline V gives CDR1 SGHRS, CDR2 YFSETQ. Written as DNA, the CDR3 is TGCGCCAACAGCTTCGGGGGCCTTCTCAACAAGACCCAGTACTTC. Protein product: CANSFGGLLNKTQYF.

This chain uses TRBV13 with TRBJ2-3; tentatively, D is TRBD1 or TRBD2 (5 bases each). The V gene lost 2 bases and the J gene lost 5 bases, with 14 bases spanning the gap. In germline, CDR1 is PRHDT, CDR2 FYEKMQ (reference sequence). This CDR3 is 15 amino acids long. CDR3 coding DNA: TGTGCCAGCAGCTTAAATCGGGGCAACGGAGATACGCAGTATTTT. Translated: CASSLNRGNGDTQYF.

The genes are TRBV29-1 and TRBJ2-3; no firm D call. This CDR3 has 14 residues. Germline values: CDR1 SQVTM, CDR2 ANQGSEA. V gave up 1 base and J gave up 6 bases, with 14 bases separating them. Here the CDR3 DNA reads TGCAGCGTTGAAGGTCCCGTCACAGCGGATACGCAGTATTTT. Residues: CSVEGPVTADTQYF.

This clonotype came up a few times. A much larger clone differs from this one at a single base, so this may be a read error. The rearrangement uses TRBV9 and TRBJ2-1, with D possibly called TRBD1 or TRBD2 (6 bases each). The end of the DNA fits TRBJ2-7 better, so the J call may be wrong. Germline CDR1 reads SGDLS; CDR2 reads YYNGEE. There are 15 residues in the CDR3. The DNA of the CDR3 is TGTGCCAGCAGCGTAGAGGGGGGCTCCTACAATGAGCAGTACTTC. This gives the protein CASSVEGGSYNEQYF.